This TCR beta chain was captured by sequencing in a study of blood T cell repertoires in COVID-19. Study at large: Some COVID-19 samples were acute and others convalescent; all came from the United States, Italy and Spain. In each case, the material was cDNA or gDNA derived from T cells, B-cell-depleted T cells, or PBMCs.

This CDR3 is 12 amino acids long. Trimming pared 7 bases from V and 1 base from J, leaving 7 bases between. Germline CDR1 and CDR2: ENHRY and SYGVKD. As processed by the authors: It was from reference gene primer amplification that nucleated cell counts were estimated. TCRdb's table, derived via immunoSEQ multiplex PCR, lists solely in-frame clones and lacks some. For V, J and clone size, that table is used; D and trimming come from the DNA. Of around 53,000 clones in the sample, roughly 89% were seen once. The J gene is TRBJ1-1, the V gene TRBV10-3, with unresolved D. Sequencing was carried out using peripheral blood. This TCR was recovered from a man aged 45-65 years with acute or convalescent COVID-19. CDR3 protein: CAIISSNTEAFF. The CDR3 DNA reads TGTGCCATCATCAGTTCGAACACTGAAGCTTTCTTT.